A single sample is the source of the 23 T cell receptor beta chains below, sequenced in a study of cytomegalovirus exposure and HLA in healthy donors (dated by TCRdb to about 2017). Receptor libraries were prepared by the immunoSEQ multiplex PCR assay. A mixture of 60 forward primers for TCR Vbeta segments and 13 reverse primers for TCR Jbeta segments was used in the multiplex PCR. TCRdb obtained this table from immuneACCESS and retained in-frame rearrangements with V and J assigned. These tables miss some clones; where compared with another copy, unresolved V genes account for less than half of the shortfall, and the remainder is unexplained. This sample gives approximately 120,000 clones in total; approximately 81% of them show up just once. The ten largest account for approximately 4% of the sample. Sequenced sample: PBMCs. Receptors originate from a man aged 18 to 30 in good health and CMV-seropositive.

The V call is TRBV9, the J call TRBJ2-1; possibly TRBD2 for D (6 bases). V was trimmed by 2 bases and J by 2 bases, leaving 11 bases between them. The CDR3 sequence is 15 residues long. Germline lookup yields CDR1 SGDLS and CDR2 YYNGEE. The CDR3 DNA reads as TGTGCCAGCAGCGTGTTCACGGGGGCCTACAATGAGCAGTTCTTC. Translating gives CASSVFTGAYNEQFF.

The genes are TRBV19 and TRBJ1-2; D ambiguous. The CDR3 loop spans 18 amino acids. CDR1 and CDR2 from the germline V gene are LNHDA and SQIVND (reference sequence). V was clipped by 2 bases and J by 8 bases, with 27 bases between them. DNA for the CDR3: TGTGCCAGTAGTATACTCGCCAGTGGTAATCTACTACCTAGGGGCTACACCTTC. It specifies CASSILASGNLLPRGYTF.

The chain carries TRBV6-1 and TRBJ2-1; D gene ambiguous. This CDR3 comprises 11 residues. V was trimmed by 6 bases and J by 4 bases, leaving 4 bases between them. The germline CDR1 and CDR2 sequences are MNHNS and SASEGT. CDR3 nucleotide sequence: TGTGCCAGCAGGCTATACAATGAGCAGTTCTTC. Translated: CASRLYNEQFF.

As DNA, the CDR3 is TGTGCCAGCAGCTTGGGGAACAGGGTTTGGAGTGAAGCTTTCTTT. It translates to CASSLGNRVWSEAFF. The chain has TRBV5-6 and TRBJ1-1, with a weak D call TRBD1 (6 bases). This CDR3 is 15 amino acids long. CDR1 is SGHDT, CDR2 YYEEEE, per germline. V lost 0 bases to trimming and J lost 7 bases, with 16 bases between them.

V is TRBV11-2 and J is TRBJ2-7; 15 nucleotides agree with TRBD2. The V and J ends lost 5 bases and 0 bases, in that order; junction bases with no gene match: 5. This CDR3 spans 17 amino acids. Germline V gene lookup returns CDR1 SGHAT and CDR2 FQNNGV. The CDR3 is CASSPRTSGGASYEQYF. As DNA, the CDR3 is TGTGCCAGCAGCCCGAGGACTAGCGGGGGGGCCTCCTACGAGCAGTACTTC.

This clone was seen more than once but under ten times. This sequence joins TRBV27 and TRBJ2-3, with TRBD2 matching over 16 bases. Germline-derived CDR1 and CDR2 are MNHEY and SMNVEV (reference sequence). The CDR3 extends over 17 amino acids. V was clipped by 2 bases and J by 6 bases; unmatched bases: 5. The CDR3 region has the DNA TGTGCCAGCAGTTTACTGGGACTAGCGGGGGGGCCTGATACGCAGTATTTT. It translates to CASSLLGLAGGPDTQYF.

This chain connects TRBV19 to TRBJ1-1; 7 bases align to TRBD1. CDR3 length: 16 amino acids. The ends lost 4 bases at V and 1 base at J; junction bases unmatched: 9. The germline gives CDR1 LNHDA, CDR2 SQIVND (reference sequence). The CDR3 DNA reads as TGTGCCAGTAGTACCGGGACAGCGATTAAGAACACTGAAGCTTTCTTT. This sequence encodes CASSTGTAIKNTEAFF.

This clone came up a few times. This chain uses TRBV5-6 with TRBJ2-7; 8 bases line up with TRBD1. V dropped 0 bases and J dropped 6; count of bases not matched to a gene: 11. This CDR3 comprises 16 residues. Germline V gene sequence: CDR1 SGHDT, CDR2 YYEEEE. CDR3 coding DNA: TGTGCCAGCAGCTTGGTGATCGGGACAGGCACTGGCGAGCAGTACTTC. Translating it yields CASSLVIGTGTGEQYF.

The gene calls are TRBV2 and TRBJ2-7; 13 bases align to TRBD2. CDR3 length: 13 residues. Germline V gives CDR1 SNHLY, CDR2 FYNNEI. With 8 bases clipped from V and 6 bases from J, the junction kept 4 bases outside the gene matches. The CDR3 nucleotides read TGTGCCAGCGGACTAGCGGGAGCCTCCGAGCAGTACTTC. The encoded protein is CASGLAGASEQYF.

This clone was found once. The chain couples TRBV6-1 to TRBJ1-6, with TRBD1 identical over 8 bases. Trimming cost V 4 bases and J 5 bases; bases outside gene matches: 4. Germline values: CDR1 MNHNS, CDR2 SASEGT. The CDR3 sequence is 15 residues long. The CDR3 loop is CASSVQGADNSPLHF. The DNA for the CDR3 is TGTGCCAGCAGTGTCCAGGGGGCAGATAATTCACCCCTCCACTTT.

The chain couples TRBV9 to TRBJ2-6; 8 bases are a match to TRBD1. CDR3 size: 17 residues. From germline, CDR1 is SGDLS and CDR2 YYNGEE. The ends lost 3 bases at V and 0 bases at J; junction bases unmatched: 5. The CDR3 DNA reads TGTGCCAGCAGCGGAGGGACAGGAGGCTCTGGGGCCAACGTCCTGACTTTC. Its protein product is CASSGGTGGSGANVLTF.

The chain links TRBV5-5 to TRBJ2-2; 13 nucleotides agree with TRBD2. Germline loops: CDR1 SGHKS, CDR2 YYEKEE (reference sequence). With V trimmed by 3 bases and J by 8 bases, 4 bases remained unmatched. The CDR3 totals 15 residues. The CDR3 DNA is TGTGCCAGCAGCTCGGGGACTAGCGGGATTGGGGAGCTGTTTTTT. It encodes CASSSGTSGIGELFF.

The chain links TRBV4-3 to TRBJ1-3, with D uncertain. V shed 0 bases and J shed 4 bases, with 4 bases lying between them. This CDR3 is 13 amino acids long. Germline V gene lookup returns CDR1 LGHNA and CDR2 YSLEER. CDR3 residues: CASSQDQGNTIYF. CDR3 bases: TGCGCCAGCAGCCAAGATCAGGGAAACACCATATATTTT.

This clone occurred once. The chain joins TRBV18 to TRBJ2-3, with D maybe TRBD2 (5 bases). CDR1 is KGHSH, CDR2 LQKENI, per germline. Trimming left V 5 bases short and J 1 base short, with 13 bases between. The CDR3 contains 15 residues. The CDR3 loop is CASSDAEGGTDTQYF. CDR3 in DNA: TGTGCCAGCTCAGATGCCGAGGGCGGCACAGATACGCAGTATTTT.

The chain joins TRBV25-1 to TRBJ1-2, with a possible D match to TRBD1 (5 bases). The V end lost 0 bases, the J end lost 6 bases, and 8 bases lay between the germline ends. This CDR3 contains 13 residues. Germline V gives CDR1 MGHDK, CDR2 SYGVNS. CDR3 sequence: CASSEYGHDGYTF. CDR3 coding DNA: TGTGCCAGCAGTGAATATGGACATGATGGCTACACCTTC.

The chain couples TRBV11-3 to TRBJ2-2; D uncertain. V was shortened by 1 base and J by 5 bases, with 11 bases between the two germline ends. Germline-derived CDR1 and CDR2 are SGHNT and YENEEA. This CDR3 has 15 amino acids. CDR3 bases: TGTGCCAGCAGCTTAGGCGGCCCCAAGACCGGGGAGCTGTTTTTT. Protein sequence: CASSLGGPKTGELFF.

The chain recombines TRBV11-2 with TRBJ2-3; no reliable D call. Germline V gene sequence: CDR1 SGHAT, CDR2 FQNNGV. V was shortened by 8 bases and J by 0 bases, with 6 bases between the two germline ends. This CDR3 comprises 12 residues. The CDR3 coding sequence is TGTGCCAGCGCCAGAAGCACAGATACGCAGTATTTT. Its translation is CASARSTDTQYF.

This clone was counted a single time. The same CDR3 can be traced to other DNA sequences in this sample. CDR3 sequence: CASSARLAGVTDTQYF. The DNA for the CDR3 is TGTGCCAGCAGTGCCCGACTAGCGGGAGTCACAGATACGCAGTATTTT. The chain employs TRBV2 and TRBJ2-3; 12 positions agree with TRBD2. Unmatched junction bases numbered 4, after V lost 4 bases and J lost 2 bases. CDR1 and CDR2 (germline): SNHLY, FYNNEI. There are 16 residues in the CDR3.

A word on this clone: At the DNA level, this CDR3 is encoded by other sequences in the same sample as well. The chain carries TRBV7-2 and TRBJ2-7; D unresolved. The CDR3 covers 12 residues. V was shortened by 2 bases and J by 4 bases, with 6 bases between the two germline ends. The V gene's germline CDR1 is SGHTA and CDR2 FQGNSA. CDR3 sequence reads: CASSLSRYEQYF. The CDR3 nucleotides are TGTGCCAGCAGCTTATCCCGGTACGAGCAGTACTTC.

The chain carries TRBV5-1 and TRBJ2-3, with TRBD2 identical over 7 bases. This CDR3 spans 15 amino acids. The germline gives CDR1 SGHRS, CDR2 YFSETQ. Trimming took 1 base from V and 5 from J; bases not matched to a gene: 7. CDR3 in amino acids: CASSLNGGSLDTQYF. DNA of the CDR3: TGCGCCAGCAGCTTGAATGGCGGGAGTTTAGATACGCAGTATTTT.

The V call is TRBV11-2, the J call TRBJ1-1; D perhaps matches TRBD1 (5 bases). The CDR3 consists of 12 residues. CDR1 and CDR2 (germline): SGHAT, FQNNGV. Between the trimmed V and J ends, which lost 5 bases and 6 bases, there was a span of 10 bases. The CDR3 here is CASSRQTSEAFF. DNA of the CDR3: TGTGCCAGCAGCCGACAGACCTCTGAAGCTTTCTTT.

The chain links TRBV7-9 to TRBJ1-5, with 7 bases matching TRBD1. In germline, CDR1 is SEHNR, CDR2 FQNEAQ (reference sequence). This CDR3 spans 14 amino acids. After removal of 5 bases from V and 7 bases from J, the junction contained 8 bases not matched to a gene. The CDR3 DNA is TGTGCCAGCAGCAAACAGGGGTTCGAGCAGCCCCAGCATTTT. This sequence encodes CASSKQGFEQPQHF.

The CDR3 DNA sequence: TGTGCCAGCAGGAGAGGACAGGACGGTGGCTACACCTTC. It is translated as CASRRGQDGGYTF. The chain joins TRBV6-1 to TRBJ1-2, with TRBD1 identical over 7 bases. The CDR3 runs to 13 residues. Germline trimming cut 6 bases from V and 7 bases from J; bases unmatched to any gene: 8. Germline-derived CDR1 and CDR2 are MNHNS and SASEGT.